This T cell receptor (beta chain) was identified in a study of radiotherapy plus CTLA-4 blockade in lung cancer. This clone was observed once. Its antigen remains unknown. Method: immunoSEQ multiplex PCR; TCRdb's copy keeps in-frame clones and lacks some. The data contain approximately 72,000 clones, over 65% of them singletons. Study-wide findings and caveats: Early clonal dynamics of blood T cells, together with interferon-beta, were reported as the best response predictor.

Sequencing was performed on peripheral blood, taken from a patient treated with radiotherapy plus ipilimumab. The sequence was obtained from a human donor with non-small cell lung cancer who had a complete response to radiotherapy plus ipilimumab.

The CDR3 DNA reads as TGCGCCAGCAGCTTTAATACGGACACCAACACCGGGGAGCTGTTTTTT. Translating it yields CASSFNTDTNTGELFF. The chain employs TRBV5-1 and TRBJ2-2; TRBD1 is a possible D gene (5 bases). The CDR3 consists of 16 residues. Looked up from germline, CDR1 is SGHRS and CDR2 is YFSETQ. Deletions cut 2 bases from V and 2 bases from J, with 13 bases between.